The 14 T cell receptor beta chains listed next were all sequenced from one sample in a study of cytomegalovirus exposure and HLA in healthy donors. Researchers ran the PCR with 60 Vbeta and 13 Jbeta primers. The assay was immunoSEQ multiplex PCR, and TCRdb's table has in-frame clones only and misses some. The sample holds around 140,000 clones, 61% seen once. Sequenced material: PBMCs. The receptors stem from a male donor in good health and CMV-seronegative.

The chain combines TRBV5-4 with TRBJ1-6; no firm D call. CDR3 length: 16 residues. Trimming shortened V by 3 bases and J by 9 bases, and 19 bases separated the two germline ends. CDR1 is SGHNT and CDR2 is YYREEE in the germline V gene (reference sequence). CDR3 DNA: TGTGCCAGCAGCTACGTACCTCCGTCAGAGGTTTCACCCCTCCACTTT. Amino acid sequence: CASSYVPPSEVSPLHF.

V is TRBV5-8 and J is TRBJ1-6, with 8 bases identical to TRBD1. J was trimmed by 8 bases and V by 4 bases; bases with no gene match: 5. Germline V CDR1 and CDR2: SGHTS, YDEGEE. The CDR3 contains 14 residues. The CDR3 bases are TGTGCCAGCAGCCCGGGGACAGGACATTCACCCCTCCACTTT. As protein: CASSPGTGHSPLHF.

The chain couples TRBV7-9 to TRBJ2-5, with D uncertain. The length of the CDR3 is 14 residues. V was pared by 5 bases and J by 2 bases, with 12 bases between. The V gene's germline CDR1 is SEHNR and CDR2 FQNEAQ (reference sequence). This CDR3 is CASSPTFGQETQYF. The DNA for the CDR3 is TGTGCCAGCAGCCCAACATTTGGTCAAGAGACCCAGTACTTC.

There are a few counts of this clone. The V gene is TRBV28, the J gene TRBJ2-3; 7 bases are shared with TRBD1. Per the germline V gene, CDR1 is MDHEN and CDR2 is SYDVKM. V was clipped by 2 bases and J by 9 bases; unmatched bases: 8. This CDR3 spans 14 amino acids. The CDR3 nucleotides are TGTGCCAGCAGTTTACCAGGGGGAATTGACACGCAGTATTTT. Translation gives CASSLPGGIDTQYF. Supplemented by reference TRBV28 and TRBJ2-3, the full variable domain reads DVKVTQSSRYLVKRTGEKVFLECVQDMDHENMFWYRQDPGLGLRLIYFSYDVKMKEKGDIPEGYSVSREKKERFSLILESASTNQTSMYLCASSLPGGIDTQYFGPGTRLTVL.

The chain joins TRBV20-1 to TRBJ1-1, with D possibly matching TRBD1 (6 bases). Germline loops: CDR1 DFQATT, CDR2 SNEGSKA (reference sequence). V lost 4 bases and J lost 9, with 12 bases in between. The CDR3 is 11 residues long. For the CDR3, the DNA is TGCAGTGCTACGGGGGGCTGGAAAGCTTTCTTT. Its translation is CSATGGWKAFF.

This clone was recorded once. The chain couples TRBV7-9 to TRBJ1-4; a weak D match, TRBD1 (6 bases). V was trimmed by 5 bases and J by 4 bases, leaving 11 bases between them. This CDR3 comprises 14 residues. Germline V gene sequence: CDR1 SEHNR, CDR2 FQNEAQ (reference sequence). Here the CDR3 DNA reads TGTGCCAGCAGCCCAGGGACACTTAATGAAAAACTGTTTTTT. It encodes CASSPGTLNEKLFF. Supplemented by reference TRBV7-9 and TRBJ1-4, the full variable domain reads DTGVSQNPRHKITKRGQNVTFRCDPISEHNRLYWYRQTLGQGPEFLTYFQNEAQLEKSRLLSDRFSAERPKGSFSTLEIQRTEQGDSAMYLCASSPGTLNEKLFFGSGTQLSVL.

The J gene is TRBJ2-2, the V gene TRBV2; 12 nucleotides match TRBD1. The CDR3 runs to 15 residues. Germline V gene data show CDR1 as SNHLY and CDR2 as FYNNEI. Unmatched junction bases numbered 6, after V lost 6 bases and J lost 7 bases. The CDR3 reads CASSGTGGAGGELFF. DNA for the CDR3: TGTGCCAGCAGCGGGACAGGGGGCGCCGGCGGGGAGCTGTTTTTT.

On this clone itself: A read error may account for a junction end that differs from germline. The chain employs TRBV7-9 and TRBJ2-5; D may be TRBD2 (6 bases). Germline loops: CDR1 SEHNR, CDR2 FQNEAQ (reference sequence). The CDR3 consists of 15 residues. The CDR3 sequence is CTSSSTQLAWETQYF. Here the CDR3 DNA reads TGTACCAGCAGCTCCACCCAACTAGCATGGGAGACCCAGTACTTC.

The chain links TRBV18 to TRBJ1-1, with no clear D. V dropped 4 bases and J dropped 1 base, with 13 bases sitting between them. CDR3 size: 15 residues. Germline V gene data show CDR1 as KGHSH and CDR2 as LQKENI. CDR3 DNA sequence: TGTGCCAGCTCACTGGCTGCACGAGGGAACACTGAAGCTTTCTTT. Translating it yields CASSLAARGNTEAFF.

The chain couples TRBV30 to TRBJ1-5; D might be TRBD1 (6 bases). CDR1 is GTSNPN, CDR2 SVGIG, per germline (reference sequence). CDR3 size: 13 residues. V lost 4 bases to trimming and J lost 4 bases, with 11 bases between them. The CDR3 DNA reads TGTGCCTGGACAACAGGGTCAAATCAGCCCCAGCATTTT. This gives the protein CAWTTGSNQPQHF.

The CDR3 loop reads CASSQDRNRGYGYTF. CDR3 nucleotides: TGCGCCAGCAGCCAAGATAGGAACAGGGGCTATGGCTACACCTTC. The chain recombines TRBV4-3 with TRBJ1-2; TRBD1 matches at 7 bases. The ends lost 0 bases at V and 4 bases at J; junction bases unmatched: 5. The CDR3 has 15 amino acids. Germline CDR1 is LGHNA and CDR2 is YSLEER.

The chain joins TRBV5-6 to TRBJ2-3; TRBD2 matches 11 bases. V dropped 0 bases and J dropped 2; count of bases not matched to a gene: 5. This CDR3 region has 17 residues. Germline values: CDR1 SGHDT, CDR2 YYEEEE. The CDR3, as DNA: TGTGCCAGCAGCTTGGCGGCTAGCGGGGGGTTCACAGATACGCAGTATTTT. Its protein is CASSLAASGGFTDTQYF.

The V and J genes are TRBV7-8 and TRBJ2-1; TRBD1 might be the D (6 bases). Between the trimmed V and J ends, which lost 0 bases and 7 bases, there was a span of 10 bases. CDR3 length: 14 residues. The germline V gene encodes CDR1 SGHVS and CDR2 FQNEAQ. In nucleotides, the CDR3 is TGTGCCAGCAGCTTAGCGCAGGGACAAAATGAGCAGTTCTTC. Translated, it gives CASSLAQGQNEQFF.

The CDR3: CASRPKRGGPDTQYF. The CDR3 nucleotides read TGTGCCAGCAGACCTAAGCGGGGGGGCCCAGATACGCAGTATTTT. This chain joins TRBV7-9 and TRBJ2-3; TRBD2 matches at 10 bases. Germline trimming cut 6 bases from V and 4 bases from J; bases unmatched to any gene: 7. The CDR3 totals 15 residues. Germline assignment: CDR1 SEHNR and CDR2 FQNEAQ (reference sequence).